The clone carrying this T cell receptor (beta chain) showed up many times. This entry comes from a study of blood T cells in healthy people across ages. Then a second PCR, running roughly 7 to 12 cycles, was carried out with a sample-barcoded 5' primer and a J-beta primer mix. From the 5' RACE reads, TCRdb called clonotypes with MiXCR, one entry per CDR3 protein. Of 900,000 to 950,000 distinct CDR3 sequences detected, 25% to 30% appear once; the ten largest clones hold more than 8.5%. Each donor's blood draw was roughly 9.8 milliliters of peripheral blood. CDR1 and CDR2 (germline): KGHSH, LQKENI. The V segment lost 3 bases and the J segment 5 bases; nucleotides outside the gene matches: 4. The CDR3 consists of 14 residues. The sample was also reused in another study, on T cells of mothers and their children. As that study records: The study recruited three healthy Caucasian mothers and their six children as donors. Mothers yielded over 8.5 million CDR3 reads, children some 2.9 million each. Within related and unrelated pairs, thymic selection shapes TCR recombination output in a similar way.

The sequence derives from a woman in her thirties or forties in good health. The sequenced sample was blood. The chain combines TRBV18 with TRBJ1-5, with 7 bases that match TRBD1. The CDR3 coding sequence is TGTGCCAGCTCACCCGCACAGGGGTATCAGCCCCAGCATTTT. Translated: CASSPAQGYQPQHF.